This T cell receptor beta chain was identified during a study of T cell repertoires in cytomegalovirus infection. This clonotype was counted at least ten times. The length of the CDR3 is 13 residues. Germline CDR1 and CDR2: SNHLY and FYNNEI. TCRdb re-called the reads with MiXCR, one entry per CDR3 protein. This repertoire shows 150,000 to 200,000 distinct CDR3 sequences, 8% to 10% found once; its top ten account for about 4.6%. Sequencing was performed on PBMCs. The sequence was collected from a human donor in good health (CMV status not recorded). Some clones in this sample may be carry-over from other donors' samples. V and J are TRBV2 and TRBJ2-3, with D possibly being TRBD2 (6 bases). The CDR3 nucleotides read TGTGCGACCCAGGCGGGGACGGCAGATACGCAGTATTTT. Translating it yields CATQAGTADTQYF.